The 32 T cell receptor beta chains below were found in one sample sequenced in a study of blood T cell repertoires in COVID-19. The repertoire was sequenced with immunoSEQ multiplex PCR; TCRdb's copy has only in-frame clones and lacks some. The sample shows about 120,000 clones, around 87% of them seen only once. Input material: peripheral blood. Receptors were obtained from a man in his 70s with active or convalescent COVID-19.

The genes are TRBV28 and TRBJ2-1; TRBD2 matches 8 bases. Germline assignment: CDR1 MDHEN and CDR2 SYDVKM. CDR3 size: 15 residues. J was trimmed by 9 bases and V by 5 bases; bases with no gene match: 12. CDR3 DNA: TGTGCCAGCAGTCCCAAAGTACTAGCGGCGCCTGAGCAGTTCTTC. It specifies CASSPKVLAAPEQFF.

In nucleotides, the CDR3 is TGTGCCGCCCACAGAGGGAATCACTATGGCTACACCTTC. This translates into CAAHRGNHYGYTF. The V call is TRBV19, the J call TRBJ1-2; D remains ambiguous. This CDR3 spans 13 amino acids. Germline loops: CDR1 LNHDA, CDR2 SQIVND (reference sequence). The germline V and J ends were trimmed by 11 bases and 3 bases, with 16 bases remaining between them. Together with reference TRBV19 and TRBJ1-2, the CDR3 gives the full variable domain: DGGITQSPKYLFRKEGQNVTLSCEQNLNHDAMYWYRQDPGQGLRLIYYSQIVNDFQKGDIAEGYSVSREKKESFPLTVTSAQKNPTAFYLCAAHRGNHYGYTFGSGTRLTVV.

The count of this clone is one. The genes are TRBV23-1 and TRBJ1-6; maybe TRBD1 (5 bases). TRBV23-1 is an ORF, with its function uncertain. CDR3 size: 12 residues. Trimming stripped 0 bases from V and 18 bases from J, with 12 bases between. CDR3 amino acids: CASSQSGPEAHF. CDR3 sequence (DNA): TGCGCCAGCAGTCAATCGGGGCCCGAGGCCCACTTT.

The chain employs TRBV28 and TRBJ1-4; 7 positions agree with TRBD1. J gave up 7 bases and V 4 bases, and 3 bases lay outside the gene matches. Germline V gene sequence: CDR1 MDHEN, CDR2 SYDVKM. The length of the CDR3 is 13 residues. CDR3 DNA sequence: TGTGCCAGCAGTTCGTGGACAGGTGAAAAACTGTTTTTT. Its translation: CASSSWTGEKLFF.

The chain has TRBV4-2 and TRBJ2-4; TRBD2 aligns across 7 bases. Germline CDR1 LGHNA, CDR2 YNFKEQ. The CDR3 sequence is 14 residues long. Trimming removed 0 bases from V and 9 bases from J; junction bases left unmatched: 5. The CDR3 sequence: CASSQDTWEGIQYF. CDR3 sequence (DNA): TGTGCCAGCAGCCAAGATACGTGGGAGGGCATTCAGTACTTC.

The V gene is TRBV10-3, the J gene TRBJ2-2, with 9 bases that match TRBD1. CDR1 is ENHRY, CDR2 SYGVKD, per germline. There are 16 residues in the CDR3. V was pared by 11 bases and J by 0 bases, with 10 bases of the junction left unmatched. CDR3 coding DNA: TGTGCCGTAGGACAGGGGACGCTTCCGAACACCGGGGAGCTGTTTTTT. Translating gives CAVGQGTLPNTGELFF.

CDR3 amino acids: CSHGGRSTTDTQYF. CDR3 nucleotide sequence: TGCAGCCATGGGGGCAGGTCCACCACAGATACGCAGTATTTT. This chain links TRBV29-1 with TRBJ2-3; D perhaps matches TRBD1 (6 bases). CDR1 is SQVTM and CDR2 is ANQGSEA in the germline V gene. V was shortened by 8 bases and J by 2 bases, with 17 bases between the two germline ends. The length of the CDR3 is 14 residues.

This rearrangement joins TRBV11-3 to TRBJ2-5; a possible D gene is TRBD1 (6 bases). Germline CDR1 is SGHNT and CDR2 is YENEEA. V lost 5 bases and J 2 bases, leaving 12 bases between the germline ends. The length of the CDR3 is 14 residues. The CDR3 protein is CASSVTGQQETQYF. The CDR3 DNA sequence: TGTGCCAGCAGCGTCACGGGACAACAAGAGACCCAGTACTTC. Together with reference TRBV11-3 and TRBJ2-5, the CDR3 gives the full variable domain: EAGVVQSPRYKIIEKKQPVAFWCNPISGHNTLYWYLQNLGQGPELLIRYENEEAVDDSQLPKDRFSAERLKGVDSTLKIQPAELGDSAVYLCASSVTGQQETQYFGPGTRLLVL.

This clone appeared once. V is TRBV19 and J is TRBJ2-5; 7 bases match TRBD2. The CDR3 is 16 residues long. The germline V gene has CDR1 LNHDA and CDR2 SQIVND (reference sequence). Trimming took 3 bases from V and 2 from J; bases not matched to a gene: 9. CDR3 in DNA: TGTGCCAGTAGTATCGCCACGGGAGCGGGACAAGAGACCCAGTACTTC. This gives the protein CASSIATGAGQETQYF.

V usage is TRBV19 and J usage is TRBJ1-2, with TRBD1 matching 8 bases. Germline V CDR1 and CDR2: LNHDA, SQIVND (reference sequence). With 5 bases clipped from V and 6 bases from J, the junction kept 11 bases outside the gene matches. The CDR3 covers 15 residues. Written as DNA, the CDR3 is TGTGCCAGTAGTGAGGGGACAGGCCGATCGGATGGCTACACCTTC. The encoded protein is CASSEGTGRSDGYTF.

This clone was detected once. J is TRBJ1-2 and V is TRBV18; D is perhaps TRBD1 (5 bases). Per the germline V gene, CDR1 is KGHSH and CDR2 is LQKENI. The V end was cut by 0 bases, the J end by 2 bases, with 10 bases between. CDR3 length: 15 amino acids. The CDR3 region has the DNA TGTGCCAGCTCACCACCTATAGCAGGGAACTATGGCTACACCTTC. It codes for CASSPPIAGNYGYTF.

V gene TRBV18 combines with J gene TRBJ2-5; possibly TRBD1 for D (5 bases). Trimming cost V 4 bases and J 4 bases, with 13 bases left between them. The CDR3 totals 14 residues. CDR1 is KGHSH, CDR2 LQKENI, per germline. This CDR3 is CASSLLSRGETQYF. The DNA of the CDR3 is TGTGCCAGCTCACTTCTAAGTAGGGGAGAGACCCAGTACTTC.

The V gene is TRBV28, the J gene TRBJ2-7; maybe TRBD2 (6 bases). Germline V CDR1 and CDR2: MDHEN, SYDVKM. The V and J ends lost 0 bases and 0 bases respectively, with 12 bases between them. The CDR3 runs to 16 residues. The CDR3 loop is CASSLWGLADSYEQYF. In DNA, the CDR3 is TGTGCCAGCAGTTTATGGGGACTGGCGGACTCCTACGAGCAGTACTTC.

The table lists this clone with a count of one. This chain connects TRBV9 to TRBJ1-4; the match to TRBD1 covers 9 bases. The V gene's germline CDR1 is SGDLS and CDR2 YYNGEE. V shed 3 bases, J shed 9 bases, and the junction held 3 bases outside the gene matches. CDR3 size: 13 residues. The CDR3 loop is CASSDGQGQKLFF. The CDR3 DNA follows: TGTGCCAGCAGCGATGGACAGGGGCAAAAACTGTTTTTT.

The chain employs TRBV7-9 and TRBJ1-1; 7 bases are shared with TRBD1. With V trimmed by 4 bases and J by 0 bases, 5 bases remained unmatched. CDR1 and CDR2 (germline): SEHNR, FQNEAQ (reference sequence). The CDR3 totals 15 residues. The chain's CDR3 is CASSSRQGMNTEAFF. In DNA form, the CDR3 reads TGTGCCAGCAGCTCCAGACAGGGCATGAACACTGAAGCTTTCTTT. Full variable domain (remainder filled in from reference TRBV7-9 and TRBJ1-1): DTGVSQNPRHKITKRGQNVTFRCDPISEHNRLYWYRQTLGQGPEFLTYFQNEAQLEKSRLLSDRFSAERPKGSFSTLEIQRTEQGDSAMYLCASSSRQGMNTEAFFGQGTRLTVV.

The gene calls are TRBV19 and TRBJ2-1; 8 bases align to TRBD2. The CDR3 consists of 16 residues. V dropped 7 bases and J dropped 5; count of bases not matched to a gene: 13. Per germline, CDR1 LNHDA and CDR2 SQIVND (reference sequence). The CDR3 is CASNPTPGLENNEQFF. The CDR3 DNA follows: TGTGCCAGTAACCCCACCCCGGGACTAGAAAACAATGAGCAGTTCTTC.

The chain joins TRBV27 to TRBJ2-7, with TRBD1 matching 12 bases. Trimming took 4 bases from V and 5 from J; bases not matched to a gene: 3. CDR3 length: 14 residues. Germline loops: CDR1 MNHEY, CDR2 SMNVEV (reference sequence). Here the CDR3 reads CASSSGQGAHEQYF. CDR3 DNA sequence: TGTGCCAGCAGTTCGGGACAGGGGGCCCACGAGCAGTACTTC.

The CDR3 bases are TGTGCCAGCAGCCAAAAGGACAGGGGGCGCGGAGAGCAGTACTTC. As protein: CASSQKDRGRGEQYF. This chain connects TRBV5-6 to TRBJ2-7; 11 positions agree with TRBD1. The CDR3 runs to 15 residues. The germline V gene has CDR1 SGHDT and CDR2 YYEEEE. V lost 4 bases and J lost 7; bases outside the gene matches: 10. Combining the CDR3 with reference TRBV5-6 and TRBJ2-7 gives the whole variable domain DAGVTQSPTHLIKTRGQQVTLRCSPKSGHDTVSWYQQALGQGPQFIFQYYEEEERQRGNFPDRFSGHQFPNYSSELNVNALLLGDSALYLCASSQKDRGRGEQYFGPGTRLTVT.

The chain combines TRBV11-1 with TRBJ1-2; D remains ambiguous. Deletions cut 6 bases from V and 4 bases from J, with 9 bases between. CDR1 SGHAT and CDR2 FQDESV come from the germline V gene (reference sequence). The CDR3 is made up of 12 amino acids. The CDR3 protein is CASRRRAYGYTF. DNA of the CDR3: TGTGCCAGCAGGAGGAGGGCCTATGGCTACACCTTC.

The V call is TRBV28, the J call TRBJ2-7, with D possibly matching TRBD2 (5 bases). V was pared by 6 bases and J by 7 bases, with 16 bases between. This CDR3 has 13 amino acids. Looked up from germline, CDR1 is MDHEN and CDR2 is SYDVKM. This chain's CDR3 is CASSSGPRGEQYF. CDR3 bases: TGTGCCAGCAGCTCCGGCCCCCGGGGAGAGCAGTACTTC.

CDR3 amino acids: CASSHWTSGREETQYF. DNA for the CDR3: TGTGCCAGCAGCCATTGGACTAGCGGGAGGGAAGAGACCCAGTACTTC. The gene calls are TRBV14 and TRBJ2-5, with 15 nucleotides matching TRBD2. CDR1 is SGHDN, CDR2 FVKESK, per germline. The CDR3 sequence is 16 residues long. J lost 3 bases, V lost 3 bases, and 2 bases had no gene match. The entire variable domain, with the rest obtained from reference TRBV14 and TRBJ2-5, is as follows: EAGVTQFPSHSVIEKGQTVTLRCDPISGHDNLYWYRRVMGKEIKFLLHFVKESKQDESGMPNNRFLAERTGGTYSTLKVQPAELEDSGVYFCASSHWTSGREETQYFGPGTRLLVL.

This chain links TRBV5-1 with TRBJ2-7; 9 positions match TRBD1. J gave up 4 bases and V 2 bases, and 4 bases lay outside the gene matches. Germline V gene sequence: CDR1 SGHRS, CDR2 YFSETQ. The CDR3 is 14 amino acids. The chain's CDR3 is CASSFAGQGYEQYF. CDR3 DNA sequence: TGCGCCAGCAGCTTCGCGGGACAGGGTTACGAGCAGTACTTC.

The chain couples TRBV7-9 to TRBJ1-2; D is unresolved. The V gene's germline CDR1 is SEHNR and CDR2 FQNEAQ (reference sequence). V gave up 5 bases and J gave up 7 bases, with 14 bases separating them. The CDR3 totals 13 residues. The CDR3 DNA follows: TGTGCCAGCAGCCCAAGTGTAGGAGGTGGCTACACCTTC. It is translated as CASSPSVGGGYTF.

The gene calls are TRBV23-1 and TRBJ2-7; possibly TRBD2 for D (6 bases). TRBV23-1 is classed as an ORF, of uncertain function. V lost 4 bases and J 7 bases, leaving 14 bases between the germline ends. The CDR3 is 13 amino acids. Here the CDR3 reads CASSPGTRGEQYF. The CDR3 DNA reads TGCGCCAGCAGTCCCGGGACTCGGGGTGAGCAGTACTTC.

The chain couples TRBV27 to TRBJ1-5; D call uncertain. The CDR3 totals 15 residues. The germline V gene encodes CDR1 MNHEY and CDR2 SMNVEV (reference sequence). The V end lost 6 bases, the J end lost 0 bases, and 12 bases lay between the germline ends. The CDR3 sequence is CASRETVNSNQPQHF. The CDR3 bases are TGTGCCAGCAGGGAGACGGTGAATAGCAATCAGCCCCAGCATTTT.

This chain uses TRBV7-9 with TRBJ1-5; the match to TRBD1 covers 10 bases. The J segment lost 2 bases and the V segment lost 4 bases, leaving 8 bases of the junction unmatched. Germline lookup yields CDR1 SEHNR and CDR2 FQNEAQ (reference sequence). This CDR3 is 17 amino acids long. CDR3 in amino acids: CASSSSTGGTGNQPQHF. CDR3 in DNA: TGTGCCAGCAGCTCCTCGACAGGGGGCACGGGCAATCAGCCCCAGCATTTT. The entire variable domain, with the rest obtained from reference TRBV7-9 and TRBJ1-5, is as follows: DTGVSQNPRHKITKRGQNVTFRCDPISEHNRLYWYRQTLGQGPEFLTYFQNEAQLEKSRLLSDRFSAERPKGSFSTLEIQRTEQGDSAMYLCASSSSTGGTGNQPQHFGDGTRLSIL.

This chain uses TRBV18 with TRBJ1-4; a weak D match, TRBD1 (5 bases). Trimming took 0 bases from V and 5 from J, leaving 13 bases between them. The CDR3 contains 16 residues. Germline V gene lookup returns CDR1 KGHSH and CDR2 LQKENI. In nucleotides, the CDR3 is TGTGCCAGCTCACCACCGCGGCAGGGCCGAAATGAAAAACTGTTTTTT. Amino acid sequence: CASSPPRQGRNEKLFF.

This clone was seen once. The V and J genes are TRBV7-9 and TRBJ2-7; TRBD2 matches at 8 bases. Germline values: CDR1 SEHNR, CDR2 FQNEAQ (reference sequence). J gave up 2 bases and V 1 base, and 4 bases lay outside the gene matches. The CDR3 contains 15 residues. For the CDR3, the DNA is TGTGCCAGCAGCTTAGGAGCGGGAGTAGCCTACGAGCAGTACTTC. It encodes CASSLGAGVAYEQYF. Supplemented by reference TRBV7-9 and TRBJ2-7, the full variable domain reads DTGVSQNPRHKITKRGQNVTFRCDPISEHNRLYWYRQTLGQGPEFLTYFQNEAQLEKSRLLSDRFSAERPKGSFSTLEIQRTEQGDSAMYLCASSLGAGVAYEQYFGPGTRLTVT.

The chain links TRBV5-1 to TRBJ2-5, with D maybe TRBD1 (5 bases). This CDR3 spans 14 amino acids. Germline-derived CDR1 and CDR2 are SGHRS and YFSETQ. V shed 0 bases and J shed 5 bases, with 11 bases lying between them. CDR3 nucleotides: TGCGCCAGCAGCTTGGACAGGATAGGGGAGACCCAGTACTTC. It translates to CASSLDRIGETQYF.

The CDR3 sequence: CSVSDTGELFF. The CDR3 bases are TGCAGCGTTTCGGACACCGGGGAGCTGTTTTTT. This sequence joins TRBV29-1 and TRBJ2-2; D ambiguous. CDR1 is SQVTM and CDR2 is ANQGSEA in the germline V gene. CDR3 length: 11 residues. With 5 bases removed from V and 3 bases from J, the gap between germline ends came to 4 bases.

This rearrangement joins TRBV13 to TRBJ1-1; 11 bases fit TRBD1. Germline V gene data show CDR1 as PRHDT and CDR2 as FYEKMQ (reference sequence). V gave up 5 bases and J gave up 5 bases; unmatched junction bases: 7. The CDR3 has 15 amino acids. Here the CDR3 DNA reads TGTGCCAGCAGCACCCTGGACAGGGGGCAAACTGAAGCTTTCTTT. It yields the protein CASSTLDRGQTEAFF.

This rearrangement joins TRBV5-1 to TRBJ2-2; weak D call: TRBD2 (5 bases). The V end was cut by 4 bases, the J end by 8 bases, with 15 bases between. The germline gives CDR1 SGHRS, CDR2 YFSETQ. There are 14 residues in the CDR3. CDR3 sequence reads: CASSPGILGGELFF. In DNA, the CDR3 is TGCGCCAGCAGCCCCGGGATTTTGGGTGGGGAGCTGTTTTTT.